Following are 8 T cell receptor beta chains from one sample sequenced in a study of blood T cell repertoires in COVID-19. The repertoire was sequenced with immunoSEQ multiplex PCR; TCRdb's copy has only in-frame clones and lacks some. This sample has a few hundred thousand clones, with about 88% found just once. The sample taken for sequencing was peripheral blood. The receptors were sampled from a man aged 40-50 years with acute or convalescent COVID-19.

The chain has TRBV2 and TRBJ2-7, with D possibly TRBD2 on 6 matching bases. Trimming cost V 3 bases and J 3 bases, with 15 bases left between them. Germline CDR1 is SNHLY and CDR2 is FYNNEI. The CDR3 sequence is 15 residues long. In DNA, the CDR3 is TGTGCCAGCAGTGAGGCGACGGGACTCCTCTACGAGCAGTACTTC. Its protein is CASSEATGLLYEQYF.

The rearrangement links TRBV24-1 to TRBJ1-2; 7 bases are a match to TRBD1. The CDR3 spans 16 residues. CDR1 KGHDR and CDR2 SFDVKD come from the germline V gene. The V gene end was trimmed by 4 bases and the J gene end by 5 bases; junction bases not matched to a gene: 12. The DNA for the CDR3 is TGTGCCACCAGTGAGTCATCTGCAGGGGGAAAGTATGGCTACACCTTC. Protein product: CATSESSAGGKYGYTF.

The rearrangement links TRBV7-2 to TRBJ2-7, with D tentatively TRBD1 (6 bases). V shed 5 bases and J shed 3 bases, with 17 bases lying between them. CDR1 is SGHTA and CDR2 is FQGNSA in the germline V gene. The CDR3 has 15 amino acids. CDR3 sequence (DNA): TGTGCCAGCAGCACGCCGCCAGGGGCAAGCTACGAGCAGTACTTC. Amino acid sequence: CASSTPPGASYEQYF.

The chain couples TRBV28 to TRBJ2-7; 9 nucleotides line up with TRBD1. J was trimmed by 6 bases and V by 8 bases; bases with no gene match: 11. Germline values: CDR1 MDHEN, CDR2 SYDVKM. This CDR3 is 14 amino acids long. The CDR3 nucleotides read TGTGCCAGCCATGACAGGGGGGCGCGGGGCGAGCAGTACTTC. Amino acid sequence: CASHDRGARGEQYF.

The rearrangement joins TRBV7-3 to TRBJ2-3; D ambiguous. CDR3 length: 13 amino acids. The germline gives CDR1 SGHTA, CDR2 FQGTGA. The V and J ends lost 3 bases and 2 bases respectively, with 6 bases between them. CDR3 protein: CASSLLVTDTQYF. The CDR3 DNA reads TGTGCCAGCAGCTTGCTAGTCACAGATACGCAGTATTTT.

The chain links TRBV5-1 to TRBJ1-3; no firm D call. The V end lost 2 bases, the J end lost 4 bases, and 10 bases lay between the germline ends. The V gene's germline CDR1 is SGHRS and CDR2 YFSETQ. The CDR3 spans 14 residues. CDR3 in DNA: TGCGCCAGCAGCTTTGGAGCCGCCGGAAACACCATATATTTT. Its protein is CASSFGAAGNTIYF.

This chain uses TRBV20-1 with TRBJ1-6; no definite D call. Germline loops: CDR1 DFQATT, CDR2 SNEGSKA (reference sequence). Trimming left V 3 bases short and J 0 bases short, with 18 bases between. The CDR3 has 18 residues. CDR3 loop: CSASPRFGVSSYNSPLHF. Here the CDR3 DNA reads TGCAGTGCTAGTCCTCGGTTCGGGGTCAGCTCCTATAATTCACCCCTCCACTTT.

This clone was seen once. The chain combines TRBV3-1 (or the pseudogene TRBV3-2) with TRBJ1-6; D is ambiguous. The CDR3 totals 14 residues. Germline values: CDR1 LGHDT, CDR2 YNNKEL (reference sequence). V was shortened by 0 bases and J by 9 bases, with 9 bases between the two germline ends. Here the CDR3 reads CASSQDNTRSPLHF. The CDR3 region has the DNA TGTGCCAGCAGCCAAGATAATACACGTTCACCCCTCCACTTT.